One and the same sample provided the 21 T cell receptor beta chains below, sequenced in a study of metastatic and nonmetastatic thyroid tumors. No patient had received any treatment before thyroid surgery. MiXCR re-clonotyped the PCR reads for TCRdb. In the table there are roughly 25,000 clones, more than 10% of which are singletons. The sample taken for sequencing was blood. These receptors originate from a female donor with papillary thyroid cancer or a benign thyroid nodule (not recorded which). Some clones in this sample may be carry-over from other donors' samples.

This clone was seen at least ten times. The chain links TRBV27 to TRBJ1-2, with D uncertain. In germline, CDR1 is MNHEY, CDR2 SMNVEV (reference sequence). This CDR3 is 13 amino acids long. V was shortened by 5 bases and J by 3 bases, with 10 bases between the two germline ends. CDR3 residues: CASSIRRDYGYTF. The CDR3 region has the DNA TGTGCCAGCAGTATCAGGAGGGACTATGGCTACACCTTC.

This sequence joins TRBV5-1 and TRBJ1-3; 8 bases align to TRBD1. The CDR3 extends over 16 amino acids. In germline, CDR1 is SGHRS, CDR2 YFSETQ. Trimming at V came to 4 bases and at J to 0 bases, leaving 6 bases not matched to a gene. The CDR3 DNA reads TGCGCCAGCAGCCCCGGGACAGGCAACTCTGGAAACACCATATATTTT. This translates into CASSPGTGNSGNTIYF.

This clone has at least ten counts. The chain links TRBV18 to TRBJ2-7; D may be TRBD2 (6 bases). Germline CDR1 reads KGHSH; CDR2 reads LQKENI. CDR3 length: 14 amino acids. Trimming took off 0 bases at V and 1 base at J, with 7 bases between the two ends. The CDR3 DNA reads as TGTGCCAGCTCACCACCCGCGGGGTCCTACGAGCAGTACTTC. Protein product: CASSPPAGSYEQYF.

The chain carries TRBV6-1 and TRBJ2-7, with TRBD1 identical over 10 bases. V was pared by 7 bases and J by 10 bases, with 10 bases of the junction left unmatched. The CDR3 runs to 13 residues. Germline loops: CDR1 MNHNS, CDR2 SASEGT. As DNA, the CDR3 is TGTGCCAGCACTGGACAGGGGGGCTACCGACAGTACTTC. Translation gives CASTGQGGYRQYF.

This clone qualifies as medium-sized. This chain connects TRBV12-3 or TRBV12-4 to TRBJ2-2; D is unresolved. CDR3 size: 14 residues. Trimming left V 6 bases short and J 7 bases short, with 15 bases between. The CDR3, as DNA: TGTGCCAGCAGCTCCGGCCCCTATGGCGGGGAGCTGTTTTTT. Protein: CASSSGPYGGELFF.

This clone occurred many times. This chain links TRBV30 with TRBJ2-1; no reliable D call. Between the trimmed V and J ends, which lost 4 bases and 1 base, there was a span of 14 bases. The germline gives CDR1 GTSNPN, CDR2 SVGIG (reference sequence). The CDR3 sequence is 15 residues long. The CDR3 sequence is CAWTPPPDSYNEQFF. In DNA form, the CDR3 reads TGTGCCTGGACCCCACCCCCAGATTCCTACAATGAGCAGTTCTTC.

This chain connects TRBV6-1 to TRBJ2-3, with a tentative D call TRBD2 (6 bases). The germline gives CDR1 MNHNS, CDR2 SASEGT. V lost 7 bases and J lost 14, with 28 bases in between. The CDR3 has 15 amino acids. The CDR3 is CASNHGGPSTDSPYF. The CDR3 region has the DNA TGTGCCAGCAATCACGGGGGACCTAGCACAGATTCGCCGTATTTT.

This clone was counted ten times or more. The chain joins TRBV28 to TRBJ2-7; the D is unclear. The CDR3 runs to 12 residues. CDR1 and CDR2 from the germline V gene are MDHEN and SYDVKM. V lost 11 bases, J lost 2 bases, and 13 bases lay in between. In DNA, the CDR3 is TGTGCCTGCGAAGGCAGTCCCTACGAGCAGTACTTC. It encodes CACEGSPYEQYF.

This clone has ten or more counts. This chain joins TRBV10-3 and TRBJ2-1; a possible D gene is TRBD2 (6 bases). Per germline, CDR1 ENHRY and CDR2 SYGVKD. CDR3 length equals 14 residues. V shed 7 bases and J shed 7 bases, with 17 bases lying between them. The CDR3 region is CAITQGLRRNEQFF. The CDR3 bases are TGTGCCATCACCCAGGGACTCAGACGTAATGAGCAGTTCTTC.

This clone was picked up many times. This sequence joins TRBV20-1 and TRBJ2-7, with 8 bases aligning to TRBD2. The V gene's germline CDR1 is DFQATT and CDR2 SNEGSKA (reference sequence). The V segment lost 0 bases and the J segment 5 bases; nucleotides outside the gene matches: 6. The CDR3 loop spans 14 amino acids. This CDR3 is CSAREIQREHEQYF. CDR3 in DNA: TGCAGTGCTAGAGAAATCCAGCGGGAGCACGAGCAGTACTTC.

At least ten counts were recorded for this clone. A much larger clone differs from this one at a single base, so this may be a read error. It is unclear where the CDR3 begins or ends on the DNA, so no DNA is shown, and the CDR3 is as TCRdb lists it. The sample holds other DNA sequences that translate to the same CDR3. The J gene is TRBJ2-2, the V gene TRBV30; the DNA was not compared with TRBD2, the D call given in the table. The CDR3 sequence runs 16 residues, both termini included. The germline CDR1 and CDR2 sequences are GTSNPN and SVGIG (reference sequence). CDR3 sequence: CAWRWGVGSLTGELFF.

This clone was recorded at least ten times. The DNA of the CDR3 is TGTGCCATCGGAGGACAGCTCACTGAAGCTTTCTTT. It is translated as CAIGGQLTEAFF. The gene calls are TRBV10-3 and TRBJ1-1; D might be TRBD1 (6 bases). The V and J ends lost 8 bases and 4 bases respectively, with 11 bases between them. Germline CDR1 and CDR2: ENHRY and SYGVKD. This CDR3 contains 12 residues.

This clone came up many times. The rearrangement uses TRBV20-1 and TRBJ2-7; no definite D call. From germline, CDR1 is DFQATT and CDR2 SNEGSKA (reference sequence). The CDR3 is made up of 13 amino acids. Deletions cut 0 bases from V and 5 bases from J, with 11 bases between. The CDR3: CSARDRPTHEQYF. The CDR3 nucleotides are TGCAGTGCTAGAGATCGGCCCACCCACGAGCAGTACTTC.

This clone occurred many times. CDR3 in amino acids: CASSQDPGARTF. DNA of the CDR3: TGCGCCAGCAGCCAAGACCCGGGGGCGCGAACCTTC. The chain joins TRBV4-3 to TRBJ1-2; the D gene is possibly TRBD1 (6 bases). The CDR3 totals 12 residues. Germline V gene sequence: CDR1 LGHNA, CDR2 YSLEER. Trimming left V 0 bases short and J 14 bases short, with 13 bases between.

This clone was seen repeatedly, ten times or more. The rearrangement joins TRBV28 to TRBJ2-1; 7 bases map to TRBD2. Germline V gives CDR1 MDHEN, CDR2 SYDVKM. This CDR3 is 16 amino acids long. V gave up 6 bases and J gave up 3 bases; unmatched junction bases: 11. The CDR3 DNA follows: TGTGCCAGCAGCCTCAGGCGCGGGAGTATCTACAATGAGCAGTTCTTC. Translating gives CASSLRRGSIYNEQFF.

This clone is labeled medium-sized (0.01 to 0.1%). This rearrangement joins TRBV6-1 to TRBJ2-7; 7 bases align to TRBD1. The germline V gene encodes CDR1 MNHNS and CDR2 SASEGT. Trimming took 3 bases from V and 0 from J; bases not matched to a gene: 5. This CDR3 spans 15 amino acids. CDR3 sequence (DNA): TGTGCCAGCAGTGACGGACAGGTTAGCTCCTACGAGCAGTACTTC. Translating it yields CASSDGQVSSYEQYF.

This clone was recorded many times. The genes are TRBV19 and TRBJ1-5; 7 nucleotides agree with TRBD1. The CDR3 is made up of 16 amino acids. V shed 4 bases and J 3 bases; nucleotides not matched to a gene: 9. Germline V gene lookup returns CDR1 LNHDA and CDR2 SQIVND (reference sequence). In nucleotides, the CDR3 is TGTGCCAGTAGTAAAAGGAGACAGGGAGCCAATCAGCCCCAGCATTTT. Its protein product is CASSKRRQGANQPQHF. Supplemented by reference TRBV19 and TRBJ1-5, the full variable domain reads DGGITQSPKYLFRKEGQNVTLSCEQNLNHDAMYWYRQDPGQGLRLIYYSQIVNDFQKGDIAEGYSVSREKKESFPLTVTSAQKNPTAFYLCASSKRRQGANQPQHFGDGTRLSIL.

This chain links TRBV7-8 with TRBJ2-7; 7 bases are a match to TRBD2. V shed 3 bases, J shed 0 bases, and the junction held 2 bases outside the gene matches. The CDR3 spans 14 residues. The germline gives CDR1 SGHVS, CDR2 FQNEAQ. The DNA for the CDR3 is TGTGCCAGCAGCTTCGGACTAGGCTCCTACGAGCAGTACTTC. It specifies CASSFGLGSYEQYF.

Concerning this clone itself: This may stem from a read error, because a much larger clone lies one nucleotide away. The same CDR3 arises from other DNA sequences in this sample as well. The V gene is TRBV5-1, the J gene TRBJ2-6; 10 bases fit TRBD1. The germline V gene encodes CDR1 SGHRS and CDR2 YFSETQ. The CDR3 loop spans 16 amino acids. The CDR3 bases are TGCGCCAGCAGCTTGGGACAGGGGGCTGGTGCCAACGTCCTGACTTTC. Residues: CASSLGQGAGANVLTF.

This clone was observed many times. V and J are TRBV7-6 and TRBJ2-1; 10 nucleotides agree with TRBD2. The junction had 6 bases not matched to a gene; V was cut back by 5 bases and J by 5 bases. Per germline, CDR1 SGHVS and CDR2 FNYEAQ. This CDR3 region has 15 residues. The CDR3 loop reads CASSDWTSGNNEQFF. DNA for the CDR3: TGTGCCAGCAGCGATTGGACTAGCGGCAACAATGAGCAGTTCTTC.

The genes are TRBV19 and TRBJ1-1; 8 bases are a match to TRBD1. The CDR3 totals 14 residues. Germline trimming cut 4 bases from V and 5 bases from J; bases unmatched to any gene: 6. Germline lookup yields CDR1 LNHDA and CDR2 SQIVND (reference sequence). The CDR3 spells CASSTQGAGTEAFF. The CDR3 nucleotides read TGTGCCAGTAGTACTCAGGGGGCTGGGACTGAAGCTTTCTTT.